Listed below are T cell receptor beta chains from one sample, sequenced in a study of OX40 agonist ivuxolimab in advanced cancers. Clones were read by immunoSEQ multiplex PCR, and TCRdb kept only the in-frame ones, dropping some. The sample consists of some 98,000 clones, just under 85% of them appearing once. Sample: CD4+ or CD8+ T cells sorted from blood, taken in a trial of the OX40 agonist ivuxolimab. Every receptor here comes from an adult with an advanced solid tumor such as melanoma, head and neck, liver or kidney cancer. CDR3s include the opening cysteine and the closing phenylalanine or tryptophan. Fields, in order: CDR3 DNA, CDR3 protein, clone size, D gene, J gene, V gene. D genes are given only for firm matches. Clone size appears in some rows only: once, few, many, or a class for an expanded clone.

DNA: TGTGCCAGCAGTAAGATCGGGACAGGCCCCAATCAGCCCCAGCATTTT
CDR3: CASSKIGTGPNQPQHF
size: few
D: TRBD1
J: TRBJ1-5
V: TRBV28

DNA: TGTGCCAGCAGCTCGGGCCCTGCCGGAAACACCATATATTTT
CDR3: CASSSGPAGNTIYF
size: NA
D: NA
J: TRBJ1-3
V: TRBV5-4

DNA: TGTGCCAGCAGCGGTCAGGGGGCATTTCAGCCCCAGCATTTT
CDR3: CASSGQGAFQPQHF
size: NA
D: TRBD1
J: TRBJ1-5
V: TRBV6-6

DNA: TGTGCCAGCAGCTTGGGACTAGCGGGAGGCCTAGGTGGCACAGATACGCAGTATTTT
CDR3: CASSLGLAGGLGGTDTQYF
size: NA
D: TRBD2
J: TRBJ2-3
V: TRBV5-4

DNA: TGTGCCTGGAGAGAGGCCCAGGTGGCTTTCTTT
CDR3: CAWREAQVAFF
size: NA
D: NA
J: TRBJ1-1
V: TRBV30

DNA: TGCAGTGCGGGGACAGGGGCCGAGCAGTACTTC
CDR3: CSAGTGAEQYF
size: NA
D: TRBD1
J: TRBJ2-7
V: TRBV20-1

DNA: TGTGCCAGCAGTTACCGACGGTTATCAAATGAAAAACTGTTTTTT
CDR3: CASSYRRLSNEKLFF
size: few
D: NA
J: TRBJ1-4
V: TRBV27

DNA: TGTGCCATCAGTGAGGCTTCGACTAGCGGGAGGGTGGCCAAAAACATTCAGTACTTC
CDR3: CAISEASTSGRVAKNIQYF
size: NA
D: TRBD2
J: TRBJ2-4
V: TRBV10-3

DNA: TGTGCCAGCCGGGACCTGCGGAACTATGGCTACACCTTC
CDR3: CASRDLRNYGYTF
size: NA
D: NA
J: TRBJ1-2
V: TRBV6-5

DNA: TGTGCCATCAGTGGAGAACTGGAGGGTCAGCCCCAGCATTTT
CDR3: CAISGELEGQPQHF
size: NA
D: NA
J: TRBJ1-5
V: TRBV10-3

DNA: TGTGCCAGTAGTGAAAATGGGGGCAATCAGCCCCAGCATTTT
CDR3: CASSENGGNQPQHF
size: NA
D: NA
J: TRBJ1-5
V: TRBV19

DNA: TGTGCCAGCAGTGACGGGACAGCGGACATGCCCCAGCATTTT
CDR3: CASSDGTADMPQHF
size: NA
D: TRBD1
J: TRBJ1-5
V: TRBV6-1

DNA: TGTGCCAGCAGTTTTGGCAGGACGAATTCACCCCTCCACTTT
CDR3: CASSFGRTNSPLHF
size: NA
D: NA
J: TRBJ1-6
V: TRBV25-1

DNA: TGTGCCAGCAGTCGCGTGGCCCCAAAAGGGAGCACAGATACGCAGTATTTT
CDR3: CASSRVAPKGSTDTQYF
size: NA
D: NA
J: TRBJ2-3
V: TRBV28

DNA: TGTGCCAGCAGCCATCGCCCGGGGGGAGGGGAGACCCAGTACTTC
CDR3: CASSHRPGGGETQYF
size: NA
D: TRBD2
J: TRBJ2-5
V: TRBV4-2

DNA: TGCGCCAGCAGCCAAGATGTAGGGAACTATGGCTACACCTTC
CDR3: CASSQDVGNYGYTF
size: NA
D: NA
J: TRBJ1-2
V: TRBV4-3

DNA: TGTGCCAGCACGGGGACAGGGGTTTCTTTAAATGAGCAGTTCTTC
CDR3: CASTGTGVSLNEQFF
size: NA
D: TRBD1
J: TRBJ2-1
V: TRBV6-6

DNA: TGTGCCAGCGGCCGAGGGAGCGGGGGAATCTATGAGCAGTTCTTC
CDR3: CASGRGSGGIYEQFF
size: NA
D: TRBD2
J: TRBJ2-1
V: TRBV28

DNA: TGTGCCAGCAGCCCCCCTGGGCGAGAAAAACTGTTTTTT
CDR3: CASSPPGREKLFF
size: NA
D: NA
J: TRBJ1-4
V: TRBV9

DNA: TGTGCCAGCAGCCTGCTTCTGGGGGGATCTGAGACCCAGTACTTC
CDR3: CASSLLLGGSETQYF
size: NA
D: NA
J: TRBJ2-5
V: TRBV14

DNA: TGTGCCAGTATGAAGTACACCTCAAGCAATCAGCCCCAGCATTTT
CDR3: CASMKYTSSNQPQHF
size: NA
D: NA
J: TRBJ1-5
V: TRBV19

DNA: TGTGCCAGCAGTGATAGCGGACAAGCCTACGAGCAGTACTTC
CDR3: CASSDSGQAYEQYF
size: NA
D: NA
J: TRBJ2-7
V: TRBV2

DNA: TGTGCCAGCAGCTACACCACCATTCAGTACTTC
CDR3: CASSYTTIQYF
size: NA
D: NA
J: TRBJ2-4
V: TRBV6-1

DNA: TGTGCCCGGAGGACTAGCGGGAGAATGGGCACCGGGGAGCTGTTTTTT
CDR3: CARRTSGRMGTGELFF
size: NA
D: TRBD2
J: TRBJ2-2
V: TRBV30

DNA: TGCGCCAGCAGCCAGCTTTGGGGGAGCACCACAGATACGCAGTATTTT
CDR3: CASSQLWGSTTDTQYF
size: NA
D: NA
J: TRBJ2-3
V: TRBV4-3

DNA: TGTGCTAGTGGGGATTTGGGGGGAGCCACAGATACGCAGTATTTT
CDR3: CASGDLGGATDTQYF
size: NA
D: NA
J: TRBJ2-3
V: TRBV12-5

DNA: TGCGCCAGCAGTGAGCCGAGCGGGGGTAGCACAGATACGCAGTATTTT
CDR3: CASSEPSGGSTDTQYF
size: NA
D: TRBD2
J: TRBJ2-3
V: TRBV10-1

DNA: TGTGCCAGCAGTGAGACAGGGGGTTTTTATGGCTACACCTTC
CDR3: CASSETGGFYGYTF
size: NA
D: TRBD1
J: TRBJ1-2
V: TRBV6-5

DNA: TGTGCCAGCAGCTTAGGACTCCCGCGGTCCTACAATGAGCAGTTCTTC
CDR3: CASSLGLPRSYNEQFF
size: NA
D: NA
J: TRBJ2-1
V: TRBV7-8

DNA: TGTGCCAGCAGTTTTACGGGCAGCAATCAGCCCCAGCATTTT
CDR3: CASSFTGSNQPQHF
size: once
D: NA
J: TRBJ1-5
V: TRBV28

DNA: TGTGCCAGTAGTGTGGGGGGCGCGGGCAATCAGCCCCAGCATTTT
CDR3: CASSVGGAGNQPQHF
size: NA
D: NA
J: TRBJ1-5
V: TRBV19

DNA: TGTGCCAGCGCCCTCTCAGTCTTGGGGGAGACCCAGTACTTC
CDR3: CASALSVLGETQYF
size: NA
D: NA
J: TRBJ2-5
V: TRBV7-9

DNA: TGTGCCAGCCGCTCACCGGGACAGAGAAACTACGAGCAGTACTTC
CDR3: CASRSPGQRNYEQYF
size: NA
D: TRBD1
J: TRBJ2-7
V: TRBV6-5

DNA: TGTGCCAGCAGTCCGCTTGGGAGGGGAGGGAATGAAAAACTGTTTTTT
CDR3: CASSPLGRGGNEKLFF
size: NA
D: NA
J: TRBJ1-4
V: TRBV28

DNA: TGTGCCATCAGTGTTTTGGGTAGCACTGAAGCTTTCTTT
CDR3: CAISVLGSTEAFF
size: NA
D: NA
J: TRBJ1-1
V: TRBV10-3

DNA: TGTGCCAGCAGCGCAACACAAAGGAACTATGGCTACACCTTC
CDR3: CASSATQRNYGYTF
size: NA
D: NA
J: TRBJ1-2
V: TRBV7-9

DNA: TGTGCCAGCAGCGAGGGACACTCCTATAATTCACCCCTCCACTTT
CDR3: CASSEGHSYNSPLHF
size: once
D: NA
J: TRBJ1-6
V: TRBV9

DNA: TGTGCCAGCAGCCCCAGGGGGAGAGGTGAAAAACTGTTTTTT
CDR3: CASSPRGRGEKLFF
size: once
D: TRBD1
J: TRBJ1-4
V: TRBV6-5

DNA: TGTGCCAGCGATAGGGACCGTGGGGGCTACGAGCAGTACTTC
CDR3: CASDRDRGGYEQYF
size: few
D: NA
J: TRBJ2-7
V: TRBV5-6

DNA: TGTGCCAGCAGCCCAATGGTTTCTGGGGCCAACGTCCTGACTTTC
CDR3: CASSPMVSGANVLTF
size: NA
D: NA
J: TRBJ2-6
V: TRBV9

DNA: TGTGCCAGCAGTTTACGGGGCGAGAGGCCTTACGAGCAGTACTTC
CDR3: CASSLRGERPYEQYF
size: once
D: NA
J: TRBJ2-7
V: TRBV28

DNA: TGTGCCAGCAGCTCGGTAGCGGGGGGGCTCAATGAGCAGTTCTTC
CDR3: CASSSVAGGLNEQFF
size: NA
D: TRBD2
J: TRBJ2-1
V: TRBV7-9

DNA: TGTGCCAGCAGCTTAAGGACAGGGGGTACAGATACGCAGTATTTT
CDR3: CASSLRTGGTDTQYF
size: NA
D: TRBD1
J: TRBJ2-3
V: TRBV5-4

DNA: TGCAGCGTCGATCGACAGATTAACACTGAAGCTTTCTTT
CDR3: CSVDRQINTEAFF
size: NA
D: NA
J: TRBJ1-1
V: TRBV29-1

DNA: TGCAGCTCCCGGACCAGCTCCTACAATGAGCAGTTCTTC
CDR3: CSSRTSSYNEQFF
size: few
D: NA
J: TRBJ2-1
V: TRBV29-1

DNA: TGTGCCAGTAGTATAGCATGGGGGACCTCCTACGAGCAGTACTTC
CDR3: CASSIAWGTSYEQYF
size: NA
D: NA
J: TRBJ2-7
V: TRBV19

DNA: TGCGCCAGCAGCTCCCGAACCCCGGAAGATACGCAGTATTTT
CDR3: CASSSRTPEDTQYF
size: NA
D: NA
J: TRBJ2-3
V: TRBV4-3

DNA: TGTGCCAGCAGCTTAGATCCAGGGTTCTACGAGCAGTACTTC
CDR3: CASSLDPGFYEQYF
size: few
D: NA
J: TRBJ2-7
V: TRBV11-2

DNA: TGTGCCAGCTCACGACAGTATAATGAAAAACTGTTTTTT
CDR3: CASSRQYNEKLFF
size: NA
D: NA
J: TRBJ1-4
V: TRBV25-1